Each of the 8 T cell receptor beta chains below was sequenced from the same sample in a study of response to subunit inactivated influenza vaccine. TCRdb independently ran MiXCR on the RT-PCR reads; one entry per CDR3 protein. The sample has a few hundred thousand distinct CDR3 sequences, 7.2% seen once; the top ten hold about an eighth. Sequencing was performed on PBMCs from blood, taken 23 months after vaccination. Receptors originate from a man aged 50 to 75 who received an inactivated influenza vaccine.

V usage is TRBV10-3 and J usage is TRBJ2-5; 10 positions agree with TRBD2. The CDR3 length is 13 residues. Germline V CDR1 and CDR2: ENHRY, SYGVKD. J gave up 4 bases and V 8 bases, and 4 bases lay outside the gene matches. The CDR3 here is CAIASGSSETQYF. In DNA, the CDR3 is TGTGCCATCGCTAGCGGGAGTTCAGAGACCCAGTACTTC.

V and J are TRBV11-2 and TRBJ2-7; a possible D gene is TRBD2 (6 bases). Looked up from germline, CDR1 is SGHAT and CDR2 is FQNNGV. V was cut by 0 bases and J by 0 bases, with 21 bases left in between. The CDR3 spans 19 residues. The CDR3 region is CASSLDLRGGGVLSYEQYF. The CDR3, as DNA: TGTGCCAGCAGCTTAGACCTGCGGGGCGGAGGGGTCCTCTCCTACGAGCAGTACTTC.

The chain carries TRBV12-3 or TRBV12-4 and TRBJ1-6, with D unclear. This CDR3 has 13 residues. The V end was cut by 2 bases, the J end by 7 bases, with 6 bases between. The CDR3 is CASSLNSNSPLHF. CDR3 DNA sequence: TGTGCCAGCAGTTTAAACAGCAATTCACCCCTCCACTTT.

This chain's CDR3 is CATSETRQGREEKLFF. Written as DNA, the CDR3 is TGTGCCACCAGTGAGACTCGACAGGGGAGGGAGGAAAAACTGTTTTTT. The J gene is TRBJ1-4, the V gene TRBV24-1; 8 nucleotides agree with TRBD1. The CDR3 runs to 16 residues. Germline lookup yields CDR1 KGHDR and CDR2 SFDVKD. The V gene end was trimmed by 4 bases and the J gene end by 8 bases; junction bases not matched to a gene: 11.

The genes are TRBV25-1 and TRBJ2-7; 8 bases fit TRBD2. The V and J ends lost 5 bases and 2 bases, in that order; junction bases with no gene match: 14. Looked up from germline, CDR1 is MGHDK and CDR2 is SYGVNS. The CDR3 consists of 17 residues. This chain's CDR3 is CASSPDRIPGLAYEQYF. CDR3 in DNA: TGTGCCAGCAGTCCTGACAGGATCCCGGGACTAGCCTACGAGCAGTACTTC.

In its sample, this clonotype was seen a few times. The gene calls are TRBV10-1 and TRBJ2-4; D unclear. This CDR3 is 13 amino acids long. V lost 8 bases, J lost 2 bases, and 10 bases lay in between. Germline V gene sequence: CDR1 WNHNN, CDR2 SYGVQD (reference sequence). The CDR3 loop is CASVRGTKNIQYF. Here the CDR3 DNA reads TGCGCCAGCGTGCGCGGTACCAAAAACATTCAGTACTTC.

The chain couples TRBV23-1 to TRBJ2-1; 12 bases match TRBD1. Being an ORF, TRBV23-1 has a function that is uncertain. The CDR3 extends over 21 amino acids. V lost 4 bases, J lost 3 bases, and 19 bases stayed unmatched. CDR3: CASSRSRTGTGGPLGYNEQFF. The CDR3 DNA follows: TGCGCCAGCAGTCGCTCCCGAACCGGGACAGGGGGCCCGCTTGGCTACAATGAGCAGTTCTTC.

The chain couples TRBV18 to TRBJ1-6; maybe TRBD1 (6 bases). This CDR3 spans 16 amino acids. Germline loops: CDR1 KGHSH, CDR2 LQKENI. Trimming took off 8 bases at V and 9 bases at J, with 23 bases between the two ends. The CDR3 is CASSKNQGRGSSPLHF. For the CDR3, the DNA is TGTGCCAGCAGTAAAAACCAGGGGCGGGGGAGTTCACCCCTCCACTTT.